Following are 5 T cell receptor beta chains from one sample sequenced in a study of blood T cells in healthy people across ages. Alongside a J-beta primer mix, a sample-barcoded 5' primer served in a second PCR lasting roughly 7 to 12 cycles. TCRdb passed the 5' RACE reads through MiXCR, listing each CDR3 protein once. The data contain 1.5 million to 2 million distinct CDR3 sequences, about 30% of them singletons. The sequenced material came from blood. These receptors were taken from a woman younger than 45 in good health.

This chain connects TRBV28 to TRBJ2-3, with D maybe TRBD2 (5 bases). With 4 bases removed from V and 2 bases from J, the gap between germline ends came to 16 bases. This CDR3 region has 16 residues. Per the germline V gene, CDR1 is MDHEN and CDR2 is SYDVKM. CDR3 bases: TGTGCCAGCAGTTCTTGGGAGCGGACCCACACAGATACGCAGTATTTT. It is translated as CASSSWERTHTDTQYF.

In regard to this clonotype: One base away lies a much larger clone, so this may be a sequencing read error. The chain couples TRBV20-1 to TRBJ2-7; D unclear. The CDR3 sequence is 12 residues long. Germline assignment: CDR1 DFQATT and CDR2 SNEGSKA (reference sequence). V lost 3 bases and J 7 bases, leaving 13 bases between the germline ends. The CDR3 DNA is TGCAGTGCTAGCCGTAGGTACAATGAGCAGTACTTC. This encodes CSASRRYNEQYF.

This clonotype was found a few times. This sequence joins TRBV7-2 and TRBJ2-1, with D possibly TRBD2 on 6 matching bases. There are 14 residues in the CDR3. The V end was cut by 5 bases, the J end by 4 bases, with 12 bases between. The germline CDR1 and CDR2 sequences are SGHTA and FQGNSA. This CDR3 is CASSPAGKYNEQFF. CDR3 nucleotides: TGTGCCAGCAGCCCGGCGGGAAAATACAATGAGCAGTTCTTC.

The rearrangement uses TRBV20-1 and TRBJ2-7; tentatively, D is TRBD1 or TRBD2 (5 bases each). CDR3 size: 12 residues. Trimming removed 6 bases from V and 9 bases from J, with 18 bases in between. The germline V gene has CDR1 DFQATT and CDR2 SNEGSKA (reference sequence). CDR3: CSAGGRGGTQYF. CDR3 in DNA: TGCAGTGCAGGAGGCCGCGGTGGGACGCAGTACTTC.

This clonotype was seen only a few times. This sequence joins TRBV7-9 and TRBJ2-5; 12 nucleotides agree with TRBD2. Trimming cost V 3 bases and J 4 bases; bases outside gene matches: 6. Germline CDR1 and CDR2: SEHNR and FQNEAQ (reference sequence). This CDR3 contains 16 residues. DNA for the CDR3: TGTGCCAGCAGCTTGACTAGCGGGGGAGCTCCAGAGACCCAGTACTTC. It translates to CASSLTSGGAPETQYF.